Listed below are T cell receptor beta chains from one sample, sequenced in a study of blood T cell repertoires in COVID-19. Profiled with immunoSEQ multiplex PCR; TCRdb holds only in-frame clones, not every one. Among approximately 320,000 clones, approximately 85% were seen once, and the ten largest hold just over 7%. The sequenced material came from peripheral blood. The receptor source for this set is a human donor in a cohort sampled during active COVID-19. Each CDR3 is given with its conserved first and last residue. The D gene is left open where the match is weak. Some rows mark clone size as missing; the rest say once, few, many or name a class of expanded clone.

once	TRBV2	TRBJ2-7	-	CASSWTDPYEQYF	TGTGCCAGTTCTTGGACAGACCCCTACGAGCAGTACTTC
-	TRBV7-9	TRBJ1-4	-	CASSPRAGANEKLFF	TGTGCCAGCAGCCCACGGGCGGGGGCTAATGAAAAACTGTTTTTT
-	TRBV10-2	TRBJ2-7	-	CASSESVGFGYEQYF	TGCGCCAGCAGTGAGTCAGTGGGTTTCGGGTACGAGCAGTACTTC
few	TRBV29-1	TRBJ2-7	TRBD1	CSVEDAGTGGYEQYF	TGCAGCGTTGAAGACGCCGGGACAGGGGGCTACGAGCAGTACTTC
-	TRBV14	TRBJ1-2	-	CASSLGGFGYTF	TGTGCCAGCAGCTTGGGGGGATTCGGCTACACCTTC
-	TRBV29-1	TRBJ1-1	TRBD1	CSAGQGNTEAFF	TGCAGCGCCGGACAGGGGAACACTGAAGCTTTCTTT
-	TRBV4-1	TRBJ2-7	-	CASSQFGGTASSEQYF	TGCGCCAGCAGCCAATTCGGCGGGACTGCCTCGTCCGAGCAGTACTTC
-	TRBV27	TRBJ2-7	TRBD1	CASSLKIGQAYEQYF	TGTGCCAGCAGTTTAAAGATTGGACAGGCCTACGAGCAGTACTTC
-	TRBV6-2/TRBV6-3	TRBJ2-7	-	CASSYSKWYEQYF	TGTGCCAGCAGTTATAGTAAGTGGTACGAGCAGTACTTC
-	TRBV29-1	TRBJ2-3	-	CSVQPGDVVDTQYF	TGCAGCGTCCAACCAGGGGATGTTGTTGATACGCAGTATTTT
-	TRBV5-1	TRBJ2-3	-	CASSLTRIHTDTQYF	TGCGCCAGCAGCTTGACGAGGATACACACAGATACGCAGTATTTT
-	TRBV2	TRBJ1-2	TRBD1	CASSKPTGSNYGYTF	TGTGCCAGCAGTAAACCGACAGGGTCTAACTATGGCTACACCTTC
-	TRBV5-8	TRBJ2-1	-	CASSRSGRGTYNEQFF	TGTGCCAGCAGCCGCTCTGGGCGGGGCACCTACAATGAGCAGTTCTTC
few	TRBV4-1	TRBJ1-6	TRBD1	CASSPTGKAYNSPLHF	TGCGCCAGCAGTCCGACAGGGAAGGCCTATAATTCACCCCTCCACTTT
-	TRBV6-2/TRBV6-3	TRBJ1-1	TRBD1	CASSYGWTGEANTEAFF	TGTGCCAGCAGTTATGGTTGGACAGGAGAAGCGAACACTGAAGCTTTCTTT
few	TRBV28	TRBJ1-6	-	CASRPRGSSYNSPLHF	TGTGCCAGCAGACCCAGAGGGAGCTCCTATAATTCACCCCTCCACTTT
-	TRBV19	TRBJ2-7	-	CASSIPPGGEQYF	TGTGCCAGTAGTATCCCCCCCGGGGGCGAGCAGTACTTC
-	TRBV5-4	TRBJ2-7	TRBD1	CASSLVGQVYYEQYF	TGTGCCAGCAGCTTGGTTGGACAGGTCTACTACGAGCAGTACTTC
-	TRBV9	TRBJ2-6	-	CASSGSSGANVLTF	TGTGCCAGCAGCGGTAGCTCTGGGGCCAACGTCCTGACTTTC
-	TRBV6-5	TRBJ2-3	TRBD2	CASREIAGGPDTQYF	TGTGCCAGCAGAGAGATAGCGGGGGGCCCAGATACGCAGTATTTT
few	TRBV9	TRBJ1-2	TRBD1	CASSPGQVRNYGYTF	TGTGCCAGCAGCCCGGGACAGGTCCGTAACTATGGCTACACCTTC
-	TRBV9	TRBJ2-3	-	CASSVGVEGDTQYF	TGTGCCAGCAGCGTAGGGGTGGAGGGCGATACGCAGTATTTT
-	TRBV18	TRBJ2-7	-	CASSPPAGYEQYF	TGTGCCAGCTCACCACCGGCTGGCTACGAGCAGTACTTC
-	TRBV7-9	TRBJ2-4	TRBD1	CASSSTGQGLAKNIQYF	TGTGCCAGCAGCTCCACCGGACAGGGATTAGCCAAAAACATTCAGTACTTC
-	TRBV27	TRBJ1-2	-	CASRSNYGYTF	TGTGCCAGCAGATCAAACTATGGCTACACCTTC
-	TRBV5-1	TRBJ1-1	-	CASSIQGKNTEAFF	TGCGCCAGCAGCATTCAGGGAAAGAACACTGAAGCTTTCTTT
once	TRBV6-5	TRBJ2-7	-	CASSYSPTGPYEQYF	TGTGCCAGCAGTTACTCACCAACAGGGCCTTACGAGCAGTACTTC
-	TRBV29-1	TRBJ2-3	-	CSVARGTDTQYF	TGCAGCGTCGCCAGGGGCACAGATACGCAGTATTTT
once	TRBV9	TRBJ2-1	-	CASSPAGLEQFF	TGTGCCAGCAGCCCTGCTGGGCTTGAGCAGTTCTTC
-	TRBV10-2	TRBJ1-1	TRBD1	CASSTAGGGGAFF	TGCGCCAGCAGTACCGCAGGGGGAGGCGGCGCTTTCTTT
-	TRBV5-4	TRBJ2-7	TRBD1	CASSGDRVYEQYF	TGTGCCAGCAGCGGGGACAGAGTCTACGAGCAGTACTTC
few	TRBV2	TRBJ1-6	-	CASSEAAGVSPLHF	TGTGCCAGCAGTGAAGCAGCGGGGGTTTCACCCCTCCACTTT
-	TRBV24-1	TRBJ2-2	-	CATSAQGTGELFF	TGTGCCACCAGTGCACAGGGTACCGGGGAGCTGTTTTTT
-	TRBV12-5	TRBJ2-5	-	CASGLGLQETQYF	TGTGCTAGTGGTTTGGGACTGCAAGAGACCCAGTACTTC
-	TRBV7-8	TRBJ1-2	-	CASSWGVDGYTF	TGTGCCAGCAGCTGGGGGGTGGACGGCTACACCTTC